This passage covers 26 T cell receptor beta chains from one sample sequenced in a study of blood T cells in healthy people across ages. PCR was performed a second time for 7 to 11 cycles using a sample-barcoded 5' primer and a J-beta primer mix. MiXCR, applied by TCRdb to the 5' RACE reads, yields one record per CDR3 protein. The sample includes fewer than 600,000 distinct CDR3 sequences, about 27% of them seen just once. The sample was also reused in another study, on T cells of mothers and their children.

The sequenced material came from blood. These receptors all come from a boy between 2 and 10 years old in good health.

In DNA, the CDR3 is TGTGCCAGCAGCACGGAGCGGGAGGGCCGTCAGTTCTTC. It encodes CASSTEREGRQFF. This rearrangement joins TRBV14 to TRBJ2-1; 10 nucleotides match TRBD2. The germline gives CDR1 SGHDN, CDR2 FVKESK. This CDR3 is 13 amino acids long. The ends lost 5 bases at V and 13 bases at J; junction bases unmatched: 8. Complete variable domain (other parts from reference TRBV14 and TRBJ2-1): EAGVTQFPSHSVIEKGQTVTLRCDPISGHDNLYWYRRVMGKEIKFLLHFVKESKQDESGMPNNRFLAERTGGTYSTLKVQPAELEDSGVYFCASSTEREGRQFFGPGTRLTVL.

This clonotype has only a few counts. The chain employs TRBV10-3 and TRBJ2-1; weak D call: TRBD2 (5 bases). Trimming cost V 2 bases and J 6 bases, with 11 bases left between them. Germline CDR1 and CDR2: ENHRY and SYGVKD. This CDR3 has 14 residues. The CDR3 DNA sequence: TGTGCCATCAGTGAGCAAGGGAGATTCAATGAGCAGTTCTTC. It encodes CAISEQGRFNEQFF.

This clonotype was seen only a few times. The CDR3 is CASSLSSGRFGETQYF. The CDR3 DNA sequence: TGTGCCAGCAGCCTGAGTAGCGGGAGGTTCGGGGAGACCCAGTACTTC. The chain combines TRBV4-2 with TRBJ2-5; 10 bases line up with TRBD2. With 4 bases clipped from V and 5 bases from J, the junction kept 10 bases outside the gene matches. The CDR3 runs to 16 residues. Germline CDR1 LGHNA, CDR2 YNFKEQ.

Only a few counts were recorded for this clonotype. The chain is built from TRBV7-2 and TRBJ2-5, with 12 bases aligning to TRBD2. In germline, CDR1 is SGHTA, CDR2 FQGNSA. This CDR3 region has 17 residues. The V and J ends lost 3 bases and 5 bases, in that order; junction bases with no gene match: 10. CDR3 protein: CASSFFGLAGRGETQYF. In DNA, the CDR3 is TGTGCCAGCAGCTTTTTCGGACTAGCGGGGAGGGGGGAGACCCAGTACTTC.

V and J are TRBV7-9 and TRBJ2-5, with TRBD1 matching 11 bases. There are 14 residues in the CDR3. J lost 5 bases, V lost 5 bases, and 4 bases had no gene match. Germline CDR1 is SEHNR and CDR2 is FQNEAQ (reference sequence). The chain's CDR3 is CASSRTGGFETQYF. The CDR3 nucleotides read TGTGCCAGCAGCCGGACAGGGGGCTTCGAGACCCAGTACTTC. Together with reference TRBV7-9 and TRBJ2-5, the CDR3 gives the full variable domain: DTGVSQNPRHKITKRGQNVTFRCDPISEHNRLYWYRQTLGQGPEFLTYFQNEAQLEKSRLLSDRFSAERPKGSFSTLEIQRTEQGDSAMYLCASSRTGGFETQYFGPGTRLLVL.

The chain combines TRBV12-3 or TRBV12-4 with TRBJ1-4; 9 bases fit TRBD1. With 6 bases clipped from V and 4 bases from J, the junction kept 3 bases outside the gene matches. The CDR3 has 14 amino acids. In DNA form, the CDR3 reads TGTGCCAGCAGGTACAGGGGGCTTAATGAAAAACTGTTTTTT. It translates to CASRYRGLNEKLFF.

This clonotype has just a few counts. The chain is built from TRBV7-2 and TRBJ2-2; D is unresolved. Germline V CDR1 and CDR2: SGHTA, FQGNSA. This CDR3 has 12 amino acids. V was shortened by 7 bases and J by 6 bases, with 9 bases between the two germline ends. DNA of the CDR3: TGTGCCAGCACCCAATACCCCGGGGAGCTGTTTTTT. It is translated as CASTQYPGELFF. Full variable domain (missing parts from reference TRBV7-2 and TRBJ2-2): GAGVSQSPSNKVTEKGKDVELRCDPISGHTALYWYRQSLGQGLEFLIYFQGNSAPDKSGLPSDRFSAERTGGSVSTLTIQRTQQEDSAVYLCASTQYPGELFFGEGSRLTVL.

This clonotype was observed a few times. The chain couples TRBV7-9 to TRBJ2-5; D is uncertain. The CDR3 runs 16 residues. The V gene's germline CDR1 is SEHNR and CDR2 FQNEAQ (reference sequence). The V end was cut by 5 bases, the J end by 0 bases, with 16 bases between. The CDR3 coding sequence is TGTGCCAGCAGCACCGACCTAGACGGCTACCAAGAGACCCAGTACTTC. Its translation is CASSTDLDGYQETQYF.

The chain's CDR3 is CASSLAKLAGGTDTQYF. Here the CDR3 DNA reads TGTGCCAGCAGCTTGGCAAAACTAGCGGGAGGCACAGATACGCAGTATTTT. This rearrangement joins TRBV5-5 to TRBJ2-3, with TRBD2 matching over 11 bases. J lost 1 base, V lost 0 bases, and 4 bases had no gene match. This CDR3 has 17 residues. Looked up from germline, CDR1 is SGHKS and CDR2 is YYEKEE (reference sequence).

The V and J genes are TRBV20-1 and TRBJ1-2; 10 nucleotides align to TRBD1. The germline gives CDR1 DFQATT, CDR2 SNEGSKA (reference sequence). V shed 5 bases, J shed 4 bases, and the junction held 4 bases outside the gene matches. CDR3 length: 13 residues. The CDR3: CSAGQGEGYGYTF. The CDR3 DNA reads as TGCAGTGCTGGACAGGGGGAAGGCTATGGCTACACCTTC.

The CDR3 nucleotides are TGCGCCAGCAGCCTTGAGCCGGGACAGGGGGCATACGAGCAGTACTTC. Residues: CASSLEPGQGAYEQYF. The rearrangement links TRBV5-1 to TRBJ2-7, with 12 bases fitting TRBD1. The length of the CDR3 is 16 residues. J lost 4 bases, V lost 4 bases, and 9 bases had no gene match. Looked up from germline, CDR1 is SGHRS and CDR2 is YFSETQ.

This clonotype was seen only a few times. A junction boundary mismatches the germline segment, possibly from a read error. The chain links TRBV3-1 to TRBJ2-7, with 12 bases fitting TRBD2. The CDR3 runs to 15 residues. CDR1 is LGHDT and CDR2 is YNNKEL in the germline V gene (reference sequence). DNA of the CDR3: TGTGCCAGCAGCGAAGAGGGACTAGCGGGCTACGAGCAGTACTTC. Translation: CASSEEGLAGYEQYF.

The chain has TRBV5-4 and TRBJ1-2; the match to TRBD1 covers 10 bases. Trimming at V came to 0 bases and at J to 2 bases, leaving 4 bases not matched to a gene. The germline CDR1 and CDR2 sequences are SGHNT and YYREEE (reference sequence). The CDR3 length is 16 residues. The CDR3 bases are TGTGCCAGCAGCTTGGGACCGGGACAGGGGAACTATGGCTACACCTTC. This translates into CASSLGPGQGNYGYTF.

The chain has TRBV5-1 and TRBJ2-5; 10 nucleotides match TRBD1. The length of the CDR3 is 15 residues. Trimming cost V 3 bases and J 5 bases; bases outside gene matches: 7. Germline-derived CDR1 and CDR2 are SGHRS and YFSETQ. The CDR3 region has the DNA TGCGCCAGCAGCTGGGACAGGGGTTCGTCGGAGACCCAGTACTTC. Translation: CASSWDRGSSETQYF.

The chain recombines TRBV6-2 or TRBV6-3 with TRBJ2-5, with D possibly TRBD2 on 6 matching bases. V lost 6 bases and J lost 4, with 18 bases in between. The germline V gene has CDR1 MNHEY and CDR2 SVGEGT. The CDR3 is made up of 15 amino acids. CDR3 in amino acids: CASRLPGGTGETQYF. The CDR3 coding sequence is TGTGCCAGCAGATTACCAGGAGGGACGGGAGAGACCCAGTACTTC.

In this sample, this clonotype turned up a few times. The rearrangement joins TRBV18 to TRBJ1-4; D not certain. The CDR3 is made up of 15 amino acids. V was pared by 3 bases and J by 3 bases, with 11 bases between. The V gene's germline CDR1 is KGHSH and CDR2 LQKENI. This CDR3 is CASSPLTAANEKLFF. DNA for the CDR3: TGTGCCAGCTCACCCCTGACGGCAGCTAATGAAAAACTGTTTTTT.

The chain has TRBV7-9 and TRBJ2-4; D call uncertain. The CDR3 consists of 15 residues. CDR1 is SEHNR and CDR2 is FQNEAQ in the germline V gene (reference sequence). V was cut by 5 bases and J by 7 bases, with 18 bases left in between. CDR3 loop: CASSPPFRVGNIQYF. The CDR3 bases are TGTGCCAGCAGCCCCCCGTTCCGGGTTGGGAACATTCAGTACTTC.

V gene TRBV5-1 combines with J gene TRBJ2-2; D remains unclear. Germline values: CDR1 SGHRS, CDR2 YFSETQ. Trimming stripped 0 bases from V and 3 bases from J, with 6 bases between. The CDR3 length is 14 residues. CDR3 loop: CASSLGHYTGELFF. CDR3 bases: TGCGCCAGCAGCTTGGGACATTACACCGGGGAGCTGTTTTTT.

This clonotype was detected only a few times. This chain links TRBV7-9 with TRBJ2-5; perhaps TRBD1 as D (6 bases). The CDR3 covers 16 residues. The V end lost 3 bases, the J end lost 2 bases, and 16 bases lay between the germline ends. Germline CDR1 reads SEHNR; CDR2 reads FQNEAQ (reference sequence). In nucleotides, the CDR3 is TGTGCCAGCAGCTTGGGGGACACGGGGATGCAAGAGACCCAGTACTTC. Translated, it gives CASSLGDTGMQETQYF.

This clonotype turned up a few times. The chain recombines TRBV9 with TRBJ2-3; D unresolved. Trimming stripped 3 bases from V and 3 bases from J, with 11 bases between. The CDR3 spans 14 residues. Looked up from germline, CDR1 is SGDLS and CDR2 is YYNGEE. The CDR3 reads CASSERVKTDTQYF. CDR3 in DNA: TGTGCCAGCAGCGAACGGGTTAAGACAGATACGCAGTATTTT.

The chain combines TRBV24-1 with TRBJ2-7; 7 bases are shared with TRBD1. The CDR3 loop spans 17 amino acids. The germline V gene encodes CDR1 KGHDR and CDR2 SFDVKD. J gave up 2 bases and V 3 bases, and 12 bases lay outside the gene matches. CDR3 nucleotides: TGTGCCACCAGTGATACCCCAGGGACAGTCACTACCTACGAGCAGTACTTC. Translated, it gives CATSDTPGTVTTYEQYF.

This clonotype was seen only a few times. J is TRBJ2-7 and V is TRBV6-2 or TRBV6-3, with TRBD2 matching 9 bases. This CDR3 contains 14 residues. The germline CDR1 and CDR2 sequences are MNHEY and SVGEGT. Germline trimming cut 7 bases from V and 2 bases from J; bases unmatched to any gene: 6. CDR3 loop: CASTRTSATYEQYF. DNA for the CDR3: TGTGCCAGCACGAGGACTAGCGCGACCTACGAGCAGTACTTC.

The V gene is TRBV27, the J gene TRBJ2-2, with unresolved D. Trimming pared 6 bases from V and 3 bases from J, leaving 5 bases between. The CDR3 is made up of 12 amino acids. Germline V gene sequence: CDR1 MNHEY, CDR2 SMNVEV (reference sequence). In nucleotides, the CDR3 is TGTGCCAGCAGGGGGTACACCGGGGAGCTGTTTTTT. Its protein is CASRGYTGELFF.

A few counts support this clonotype. The chain is built from TRBV6-5 and TRBJ2-1; tentative D call: TRBD2 (6 bases). CDR1 MNHEY and CDR2 SVGAGI come from the germline V gene. The CDR3 is 14 amino acids. Trimming took off 5 bases at V and 1 base at J, with 9 bases between the two ends. CDR3 amino acids: CASSISGSYNEQFF. The CDR3 bases are TGTGCCAGCAGTATTAGCGGATCCTACAATGAGCAGTTCTTC.

Ten or more counts support this clonotype. The chain couples TRBV19 to TRBJ2-1; D uncertain. The CDR3 totals 13 residues. V lost 1 base to trimming and J lost 4 bases, with 5 bases between them. Germline V gene lookup returns CDR1 LNHDA and CDR2 SQIVND (reference sequence). CDR3 loop: CASSIGGYNEQFF. In nucleotides, the CDR3 is TGTGCCAGTAGTATAGGGGGTTACAATGAGCAGTTCTTC.

This clonotype was recorded at least ten times. The chain couples TRBV29-1 to TRBJ2-7, with 11 nucleotides matching TRBD2. This CDR3 spans 13 amino acids. V was clipped by 1 base and J by 7 bases; unmatched bases: 3. Germline V gene lookup returns CDR1 SQVTM and CDR2 ANQGSEA. The CDR3 DNA is TGCAGCGTTGAAGGTCTAGCGGGAGGTGAGCAGTACTTC. This translates into CSVEGLAGGEQYF.